This is a list of T cell receptor beta chains from one sample in a study of spatial heterogeneity in lung cancer. TCRdb reprocessed the 5' RACE reads via MiXCR and lists one record per CDR3 protein. The data hold just under 95,000 distinct CDR3 sequences, with approximately 12% observed a single time. The specimen was PBMCs, collected at surgery. These receptors all come from a male donor with early-stage non-small cell lung cancer. CDR3s include the opening cysteine and the closing phenylalanine or tryptophan. The D gene is left open where the match is weak. Expanded clones are given a class, and other clones once, few, many or no size at all.

D: TRBD2
size: few
J: TRBJ2-3
V: TRBV28
CDR3: CASSPGLAVGTDTQYF
DNA: TGTGCCAGCAGTCCAGGACTAGCGGTGGGCACAGATACGCAGTATTTT

D: .
size: .
J: TRBJ2-7
V: TRBV5-4
CDR3: CASSSFGVSYEQYF
DNA: TGTGCCAGCAGCTCCTTCGGGGTCTCCTACGAGCAGTACTTC

D: .
size: .
J: TRBJ1-4
V: TRBV29-1
CDR3: CSVYISTNEKLFF
DNA: TGCAGCGTTTACATCTCAACTAATGAAAAACTGTTTTTT

D: .
size: .
J: TRBJ1-5
V: TRBV4-2
CDR3: CASSQEEGKVSNQPQHF
DNA: TGTGCCAGCAGCCAAGAGGAGGGAAAGGTTAGCAATCAGCCCCAGCATTTT

D: TRBD1
size: .
J: TRBJ2-2
V: TRBV4-1
CDR3: CASSQFGQGHTGELFF
DNA: TGCGCCAGCAGCCAATTCGGACAGGGCCACACCGGGGAGCTGTTTTTT

D: .
size: few
J: TRBJ2-3
V: TRBV6-2/TRBV6-3
CDR3: CASRPSGDTQYF
DNA: TGTGCCAGCAGACCGAGCGGCGATACGCAGTATTTT

D: .
size: many
J: TRBJ2-1
V: TRBV9
CDR3: CASSTTVWRGEGHEQFF
DNA: TGTGCCAGCAGCACCACCGTCTGGCGGGGAGAGGGCCATGAGCAGTTCTTC

D: .
size: .
J: TRBJ2-5
V: TRBV5-1
CDR3: CASRPSGQETQYF
DNA: TGCGCCAGCAGGCCCAGCGGCCAAGAGACCCAGTACTTC

D: TRBD1
size: few
J: TRBJ1-5
V: TRBV5-6
CDR3: CASSFKGTDNQPQHF
DNA: TGTGCCAGCAGCTTTAAAGGGACAGACAATCAGCCCCAGCATTTT

D: TRBD2
size: .
J: TRBJ2-1
V: TRBV16
CDR3: CASSQSVGGVQFF
DNA: TGTGCCAGCAGCCAATCAGTCGGGGGGGTGCAGTTCTTC

D: TRBD2
size: .
J: TRBJ2-5
V: TRBV5-4
CDR3: CASSSGLAGVRETQYF
DNA: TGTGCCAGCAGCTCCGGACTAGCGGGAGTTCGAGAGACCCAGTACTTC

D: TRBD2
size: few
J: TRBJ2-1
V: TRBV24-1
CDR3: CATSDRSASGRGDEQFF
DNA: TGTGCCACCAGTGATCGGTCGGCTAGCGGGAGAGGAGATGAGCAGTTCTTC

D: TRBD1
size: .
J: TRBJ2-1
V: TRBV7-2
CDR3: CASSLPRTGGSNREQFF
DNA: TGTGCCAGCAGCTTACCGCGGACAGGGGGGTCGAATAGGGAGCAGTTCTTC

D: TRBD1
size: few
J: TRBJ2-5
V: TRBV5-1
CDR3: CASSLTGGIQETQYF
DNA: TGCGCCAGCAGCTTAACAGGGGGCATACAAGAGACCCAGTACTTC